This T cell receptor beta chain was identified in a study of T cell responses to AZD1222 COVID-19 vaccine. Overall study context: Pooled together were second doses at about 4 or about 12 weeks.

Note on this clone: Its antigen is currently unknown.

Profiled with immunoSEQ multiplex PCR; TCRdb holds only in-frame clones, not every one. The sample has around 120,000 clones, roughly nine tenths seen once. In germline, CDR1 is SEHNR, CDR2 FQNEAQ (reference sequence). This CDR3 spans 13 amino acids. V lost 5 bases to trimming and J lost 12 bases, with 20 bases between them. Whole-study results and caveats: Donors, mostly white British, included more females; clonal diversity was possibly underestimated. The study found Spike-specific TCR breadth and depth rose after two AZD1222 doses. Vaccine-associated CD4 TCRs ranged over spike, dominating at 160-218 and 743-854.

The rearrangement joins TRBV7-9 to TRBJ2-7, with TRBD2 as a possible D gene (6 bases). The source material was peripheral blood, sampled on day 0 of AZD1222 vaccination. The TCR sequence derives from an adult in good health. The CDR3 bases are TGTGCCAGCAGCCCTACCGACGGGAGTCGGGGGTACTTC. It yields the protein CASSPTDGSRGYF.